The present T cell receptor (beta chain) was sequenced within a study of immune characterization of retroperitoneal liposarcoma. V gave up 5 bases and J gave up 7 bases; unmatched junction bases: 6. The CDR3 length is 14 residues. TCRdb passed the PCR reads through MiXCR, listing each CDR3 protein once. The sample yields about 10,000 distinct CDR3 sequences, 28% seen once. The sample taken for sequencing was tumor tissue. The source of this sequence is a female donor with retroperitoneal liposarcoma. V and J are TRBV12-3 or TRBV12-4 and TRBJ1-1; 11 bases align to TRBD1. The CDR3 DNA reads as TGTGCCAGCAGTAAGGGACAGGGGGGCCGTGAAGCTTTCTTT. This codes for CASSKGQGGREAFF.